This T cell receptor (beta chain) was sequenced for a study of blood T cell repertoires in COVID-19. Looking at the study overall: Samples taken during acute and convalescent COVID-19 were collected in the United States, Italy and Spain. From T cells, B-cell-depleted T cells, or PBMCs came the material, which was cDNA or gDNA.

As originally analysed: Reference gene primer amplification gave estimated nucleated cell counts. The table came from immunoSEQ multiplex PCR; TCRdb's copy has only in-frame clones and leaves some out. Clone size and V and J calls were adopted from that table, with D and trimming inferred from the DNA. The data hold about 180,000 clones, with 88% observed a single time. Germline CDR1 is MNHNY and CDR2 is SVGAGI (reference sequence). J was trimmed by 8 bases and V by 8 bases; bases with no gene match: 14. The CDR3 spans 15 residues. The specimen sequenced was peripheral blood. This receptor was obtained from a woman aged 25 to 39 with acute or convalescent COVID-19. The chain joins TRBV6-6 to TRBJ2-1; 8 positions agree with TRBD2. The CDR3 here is CASRDTGGPNDEQFF. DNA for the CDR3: TGTGCCAGCCGTGATACGGGAGGGCCGAATGATGAGCAGTTCTTC.